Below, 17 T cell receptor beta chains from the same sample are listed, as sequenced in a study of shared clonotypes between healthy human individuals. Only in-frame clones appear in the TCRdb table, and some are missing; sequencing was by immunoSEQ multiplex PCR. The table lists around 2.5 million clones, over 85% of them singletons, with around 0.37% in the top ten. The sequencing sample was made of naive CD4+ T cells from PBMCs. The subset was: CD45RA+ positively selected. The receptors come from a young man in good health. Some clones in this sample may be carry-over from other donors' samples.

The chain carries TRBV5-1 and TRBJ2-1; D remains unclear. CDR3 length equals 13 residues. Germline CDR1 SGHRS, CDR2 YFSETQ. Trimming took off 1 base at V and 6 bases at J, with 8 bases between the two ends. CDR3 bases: TGCGCCAGCAGCTTGAACTGGGCCAATGAGCAGTTCTTC. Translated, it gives CASSLNWANEQFF.

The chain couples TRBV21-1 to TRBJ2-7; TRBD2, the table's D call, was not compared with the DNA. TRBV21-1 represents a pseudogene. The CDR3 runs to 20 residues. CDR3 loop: CASSPQRDRALGLAVDEQYF. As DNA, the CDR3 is TGTGCCAGCAGCCCCCAGCGGGACAGAGCCTTGGGACTAGCGGTCGACGAGCAGTACTTC.

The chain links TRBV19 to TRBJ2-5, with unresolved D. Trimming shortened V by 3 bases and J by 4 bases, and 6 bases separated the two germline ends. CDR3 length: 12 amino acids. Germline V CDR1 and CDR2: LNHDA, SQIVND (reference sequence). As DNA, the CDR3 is TGTGCCAGTAGTATGGGCGGAGAGACCCAGTACTTC. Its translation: CASSMGGETQYF.

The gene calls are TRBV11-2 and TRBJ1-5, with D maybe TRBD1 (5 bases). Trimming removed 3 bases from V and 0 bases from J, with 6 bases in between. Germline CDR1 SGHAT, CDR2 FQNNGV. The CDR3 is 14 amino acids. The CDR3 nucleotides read TGTGCCAGCAGCTTGGGGCATAGCAATCAGCCCCAGCATTTT. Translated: CASSLGHSNQPQHF.

The CDR3 reads CASSGTGGVNIQYF. CDR3 nucleotides: TGTGCCTCCTCCGGGACAGGGGGCGTCAACATTCAGTACTTC. V and J are TRBV28 and TRBJ2-4; 12 nucleotides align to TRBD1. CDR3 size: 14 residues. Germline CDR1 is MDHEN and CDR2 is SYDVKM. V lost 11 bases and J lost 7; bases outside the gene matches: 9. Supplemented by reference TRBV28 and TRBJ2-4, the full variable domain reads DVKVTQSSRYLVKRTGEKVFLECVQDMDHENMFWYRQDPGLGLRLIYFSYDVKMKEKGDIPEGYSVSREKKERFSLILESASTNQTSMYLCASSGTGGVNIQYFGAGTRLSVL.

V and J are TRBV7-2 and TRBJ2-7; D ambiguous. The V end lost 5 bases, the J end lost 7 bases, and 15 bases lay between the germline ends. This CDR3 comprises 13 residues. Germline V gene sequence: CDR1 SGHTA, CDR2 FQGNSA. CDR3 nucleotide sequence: TGTGCCAGCAGCGAAACCGTATGGGGAGAGCAGTACTTC. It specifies CASSETVWGEQYF.

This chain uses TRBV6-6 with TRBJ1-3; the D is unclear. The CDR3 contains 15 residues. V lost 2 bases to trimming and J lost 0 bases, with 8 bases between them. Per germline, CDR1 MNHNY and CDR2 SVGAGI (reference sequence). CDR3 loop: CASSYRETSGNTIYF. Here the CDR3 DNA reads TGTGCCAGCAGTTACCGGGAAACCTCTGGAAACACCATATATTTT.

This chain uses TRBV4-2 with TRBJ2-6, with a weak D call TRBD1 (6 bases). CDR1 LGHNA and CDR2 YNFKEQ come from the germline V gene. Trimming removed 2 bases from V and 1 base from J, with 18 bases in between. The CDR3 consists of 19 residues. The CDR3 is CASSQQPGHIDSGANVLTF. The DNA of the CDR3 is TGTGCCAGCAGCCAACAACCGGGACATATCGATTCTGGGGCCAACGTCCTGACTTTC.

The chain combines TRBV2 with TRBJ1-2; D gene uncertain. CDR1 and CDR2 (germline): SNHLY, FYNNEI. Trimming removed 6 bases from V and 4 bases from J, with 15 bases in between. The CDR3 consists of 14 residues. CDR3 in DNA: TGTGCCAGCAGATCGGCAGGAGGTCCCTATGGCTACACCTTC. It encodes CASRSAGGPYGYTF.

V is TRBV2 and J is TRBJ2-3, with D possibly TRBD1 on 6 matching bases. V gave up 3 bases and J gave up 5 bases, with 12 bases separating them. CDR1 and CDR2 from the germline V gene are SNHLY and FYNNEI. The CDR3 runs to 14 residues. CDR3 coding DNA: TGTGCCAGCAGTGAGGTTGGGGGCGAAGATACGCAGTATTTT. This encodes CASSEVGGEDTQYF.

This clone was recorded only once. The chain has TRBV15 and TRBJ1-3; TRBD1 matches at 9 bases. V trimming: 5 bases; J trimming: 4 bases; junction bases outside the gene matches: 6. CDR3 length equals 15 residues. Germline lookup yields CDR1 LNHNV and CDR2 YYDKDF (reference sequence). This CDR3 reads CATSRDRVGGNTIYF. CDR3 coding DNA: TGTGCCACCAGCCGGGACAGGGTGGGAGGAAACACCATATATTTT.

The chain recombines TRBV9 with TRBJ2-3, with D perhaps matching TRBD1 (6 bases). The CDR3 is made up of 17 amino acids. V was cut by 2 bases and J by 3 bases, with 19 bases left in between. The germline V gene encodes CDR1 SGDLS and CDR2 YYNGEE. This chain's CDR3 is CASSVLTGKFPTDTQYF. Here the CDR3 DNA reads TGTGCCAGCAGCGTTCTTACAGGGAAATTCCCTACAGATACGCAGTATTTT.

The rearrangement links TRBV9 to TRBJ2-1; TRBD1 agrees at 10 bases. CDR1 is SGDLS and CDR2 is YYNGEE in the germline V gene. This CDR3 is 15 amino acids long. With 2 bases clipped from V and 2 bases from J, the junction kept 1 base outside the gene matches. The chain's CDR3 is CASSVTGGAYNEQFF. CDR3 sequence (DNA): TGTGCCAGCAGCGTGACAGGGGGCGCCTACAATGAGCAGTTCTTC.

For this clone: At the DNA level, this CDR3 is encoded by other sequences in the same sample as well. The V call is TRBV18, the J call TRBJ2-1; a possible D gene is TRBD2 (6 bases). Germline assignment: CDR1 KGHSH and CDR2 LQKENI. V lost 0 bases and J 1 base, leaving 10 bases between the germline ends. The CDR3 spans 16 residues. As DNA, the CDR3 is TGTGCCAGCTCACCACCGAGCGGGTTGTCCTACAATGAGCAGTTCTTC. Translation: CASSPPSGLSYNEQFF.

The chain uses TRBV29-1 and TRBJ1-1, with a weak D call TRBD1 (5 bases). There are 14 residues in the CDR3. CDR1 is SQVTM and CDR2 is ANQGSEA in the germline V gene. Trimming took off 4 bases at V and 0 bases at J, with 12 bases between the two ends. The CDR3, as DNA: TGCAGCGTTGGGGGCAGGCTAATGAACACTGAAGCTTTCTTT. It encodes CSVGGRLMNTEAFF.

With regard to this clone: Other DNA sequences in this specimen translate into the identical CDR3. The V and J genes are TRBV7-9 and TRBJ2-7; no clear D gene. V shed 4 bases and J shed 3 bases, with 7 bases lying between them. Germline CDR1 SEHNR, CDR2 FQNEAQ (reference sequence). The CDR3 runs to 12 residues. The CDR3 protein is CASSSGYYEQYF. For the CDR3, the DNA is TGTGCCAGCAGCTCCGGTTACTACGAGCAGTACTTC.

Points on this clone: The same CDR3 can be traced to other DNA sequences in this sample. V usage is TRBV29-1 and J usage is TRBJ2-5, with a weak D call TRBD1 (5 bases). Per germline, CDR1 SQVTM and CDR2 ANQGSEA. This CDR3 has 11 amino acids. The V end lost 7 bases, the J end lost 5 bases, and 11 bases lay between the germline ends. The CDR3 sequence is CSARTPETQYF. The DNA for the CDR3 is TGCAGCGCTCGGACACCTGAGACCCAGTACTTC.